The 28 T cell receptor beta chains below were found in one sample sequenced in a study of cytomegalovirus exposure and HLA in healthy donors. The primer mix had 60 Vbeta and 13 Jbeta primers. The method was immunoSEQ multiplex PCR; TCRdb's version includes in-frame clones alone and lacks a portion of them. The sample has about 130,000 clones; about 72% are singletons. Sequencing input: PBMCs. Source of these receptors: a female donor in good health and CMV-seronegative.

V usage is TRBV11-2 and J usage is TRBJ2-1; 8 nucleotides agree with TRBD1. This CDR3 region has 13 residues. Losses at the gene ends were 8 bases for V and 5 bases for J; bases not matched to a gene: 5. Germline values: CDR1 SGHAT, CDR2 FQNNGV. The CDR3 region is CASGRGPHNEQFF. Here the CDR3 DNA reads TGTGCCAGCGGCAGGGGGCCTCACAATGAGCAGTTCTTC.

In DNA, the CDR3 is TGCGCCAGCAGCCAAGACCGGGACAGGGCCTACGAGCAGTACTTC. Translated: CASSQDRDRAYEQYF. The chain combines TRBV4-3 with TRBJ2-7; 9 bases are a match to TRBD1. V trimming: 0 bases; J trimming: 2 bases; junction bases outside the gene matches: 2. The CDR3 has 15 amino acids. Germline assignment: CDR1 LGHNA and CDR2 YSLEER.

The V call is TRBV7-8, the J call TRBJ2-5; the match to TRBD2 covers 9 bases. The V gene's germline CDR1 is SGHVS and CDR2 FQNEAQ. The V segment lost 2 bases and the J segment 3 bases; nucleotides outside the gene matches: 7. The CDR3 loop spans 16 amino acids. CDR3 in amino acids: CASSLIWPSGKETQYF. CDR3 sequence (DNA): TGTGCCAGCAGCTTAATATGGCCTAGCGGGAAAGAGACCCAGTACTTC. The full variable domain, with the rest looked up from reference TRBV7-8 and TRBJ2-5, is GAGVSQSPRYKVAKRGQDVALRCDPISGHVSLFWYQQALGQGPEFLTYFQNEAQLDKSGLPSDRFFAERPEGSVSTLKIQRTQQEDSAVYLCASSLIWPSGKETQYFGPGTRLLVL.

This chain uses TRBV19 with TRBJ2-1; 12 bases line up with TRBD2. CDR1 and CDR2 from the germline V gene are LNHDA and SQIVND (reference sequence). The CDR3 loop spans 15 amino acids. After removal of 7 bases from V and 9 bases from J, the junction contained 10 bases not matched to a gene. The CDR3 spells CASTPSGRAEVEQFF. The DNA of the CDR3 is TGTGCCAGTACCCCTAGCGGGAGGGCCGAGGTTGAGCAGTTCTTC.

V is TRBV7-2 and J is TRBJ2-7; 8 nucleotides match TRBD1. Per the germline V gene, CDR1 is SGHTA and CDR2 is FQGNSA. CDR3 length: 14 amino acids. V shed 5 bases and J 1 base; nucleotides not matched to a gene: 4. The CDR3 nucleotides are TGTGCCAGCAGCCCCAGACAGGGGTCCTACGAGCAGTACTTC. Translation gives CASSPRQGSYEQYF.

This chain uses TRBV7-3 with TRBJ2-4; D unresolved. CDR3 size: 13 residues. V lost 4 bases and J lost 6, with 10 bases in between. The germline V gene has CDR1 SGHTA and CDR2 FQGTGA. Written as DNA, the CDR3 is TGTGCCAGCAGCTACTACGCCGGAAACATTCAGTACTTC. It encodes CASSYYAGNIQYF.

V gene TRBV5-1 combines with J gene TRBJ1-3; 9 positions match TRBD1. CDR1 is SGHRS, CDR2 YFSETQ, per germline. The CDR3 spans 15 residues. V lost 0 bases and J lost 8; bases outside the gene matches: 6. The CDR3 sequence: CASSLEGQGAYTIYF. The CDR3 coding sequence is TGCGCCAGCAGCTTGGAGGGACAGGGTGCGTACACCATATATTTT.

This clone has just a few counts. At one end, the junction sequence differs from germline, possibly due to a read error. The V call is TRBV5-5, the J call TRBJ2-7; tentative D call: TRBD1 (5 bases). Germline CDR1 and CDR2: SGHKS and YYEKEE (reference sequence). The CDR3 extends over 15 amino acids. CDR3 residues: CASSHADTTQEKGNF. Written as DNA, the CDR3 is TGTGCCAGCAGCCACGCTGACACCACACAGGAAAAGGGAAACTTC.

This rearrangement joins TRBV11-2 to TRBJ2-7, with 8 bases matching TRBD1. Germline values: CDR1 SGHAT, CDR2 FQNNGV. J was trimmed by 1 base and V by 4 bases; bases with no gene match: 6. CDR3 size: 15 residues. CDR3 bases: TGTGCCAGCAGCTCGTTTCGGACAGGGTCCTACGAGCAGTACTTC. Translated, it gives CASSSFRTGSYEQYF.

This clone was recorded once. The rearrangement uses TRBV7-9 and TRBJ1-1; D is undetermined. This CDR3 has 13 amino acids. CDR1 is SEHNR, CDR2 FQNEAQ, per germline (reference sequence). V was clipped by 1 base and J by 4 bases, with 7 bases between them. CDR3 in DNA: TGTGCCAGCAGCTTAGAAGCGAGCACTGAAGCTTTCTTT. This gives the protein CASSLEASTEAFF.

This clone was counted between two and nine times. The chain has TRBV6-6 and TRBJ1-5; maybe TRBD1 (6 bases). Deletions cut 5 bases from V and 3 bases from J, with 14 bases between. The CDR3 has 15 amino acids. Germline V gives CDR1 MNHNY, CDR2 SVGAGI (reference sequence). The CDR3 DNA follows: TGTGCCAGCAGTCGCTTTGGACAGATCAATCAGCCCCAGCATTTT. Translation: CASSRFGQINQPQHF.

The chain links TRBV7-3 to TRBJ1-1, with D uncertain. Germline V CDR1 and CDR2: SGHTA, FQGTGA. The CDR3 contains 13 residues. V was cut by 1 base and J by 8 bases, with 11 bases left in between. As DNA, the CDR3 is TGTGCCAGCAGCTTAATGAGGGCCGAAGAAGCTTTCTTT. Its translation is CASSLMRAEEAFF.

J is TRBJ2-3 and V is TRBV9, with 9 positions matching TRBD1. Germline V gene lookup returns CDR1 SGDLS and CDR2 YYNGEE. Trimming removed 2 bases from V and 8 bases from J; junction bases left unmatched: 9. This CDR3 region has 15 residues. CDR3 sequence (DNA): TGTGCCAGCAGCGTCGACAGGGGGTCGGCCGGTACGCAGTATTTT. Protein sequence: CASSVDRGSAGTQYF.

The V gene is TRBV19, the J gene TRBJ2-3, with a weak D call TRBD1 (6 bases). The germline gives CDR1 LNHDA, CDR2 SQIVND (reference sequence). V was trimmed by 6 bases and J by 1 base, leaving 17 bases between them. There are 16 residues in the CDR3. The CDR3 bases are TGTGCCAGTAGCAGACGACAGGCGAGGGGCACAGATACGCAGTATTTT. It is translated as CASSRRQARGTDTQYF.

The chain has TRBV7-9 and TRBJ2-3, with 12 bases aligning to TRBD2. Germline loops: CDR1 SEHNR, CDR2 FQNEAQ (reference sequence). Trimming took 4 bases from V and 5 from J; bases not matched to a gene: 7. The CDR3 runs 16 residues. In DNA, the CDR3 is TGTGCCAGCAGCTCGACTAGCGGGAGCCGGAAAGATACGCAGTATTTT. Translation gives CASSSTSGSRKDTQYF.

CDR3 sequence: CATLPGLATDTQYF. CDR3 in DNA: TGTGCCACCTTACCGGGACTAGCAACAGATACGCAGTATTTT. The genes are TRBV28 and TRBJ2-3; 9 nucleotides match TRBD2. Trimming at V came to 10 bases and at J to 3 bases, leaving 8 bases not matched to a gene. The CDR3 spans 14 residues. CDR1 is MDHEN and CDR2 is SYDVKM in the germline V gene.

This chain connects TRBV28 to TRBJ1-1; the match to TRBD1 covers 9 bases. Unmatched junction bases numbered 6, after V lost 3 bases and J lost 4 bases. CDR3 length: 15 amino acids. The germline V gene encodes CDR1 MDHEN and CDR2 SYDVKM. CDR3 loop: CASSFPGQGSTEAFF. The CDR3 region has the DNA TGTGCCAGCAGTTTCCCCGGACAGGGGAGCACTGAAGCTTTCTTT.

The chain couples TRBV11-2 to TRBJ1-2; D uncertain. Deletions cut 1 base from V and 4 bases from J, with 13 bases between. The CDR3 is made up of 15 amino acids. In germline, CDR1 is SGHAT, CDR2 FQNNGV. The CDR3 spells CASSLVSEALYGYTF. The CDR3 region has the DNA TGTGCCAGCAGCTTAGTCAGCGAAGCCCTCTATGGCTACACCTTC. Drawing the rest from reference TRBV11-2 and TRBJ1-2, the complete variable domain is EAGVAQSPRYKIIEKRQSVAFWCNPISGHATLYWYQQILGQGPKLLIQFQNNGVVDDSQLPKDRFSAERLKGVDSTLKIQPAKLEDSAVYLCASSLVSEALYGYTFGSGTRLTVV.

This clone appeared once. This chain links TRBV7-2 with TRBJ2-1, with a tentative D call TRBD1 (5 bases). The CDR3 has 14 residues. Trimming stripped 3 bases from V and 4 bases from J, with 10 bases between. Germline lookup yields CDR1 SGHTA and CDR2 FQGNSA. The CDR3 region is CASSFRTPYNEQFF. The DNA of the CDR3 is TGTGCCAGCAGCTTCCGGACACCATACAATGAGCAGTTCTTC.

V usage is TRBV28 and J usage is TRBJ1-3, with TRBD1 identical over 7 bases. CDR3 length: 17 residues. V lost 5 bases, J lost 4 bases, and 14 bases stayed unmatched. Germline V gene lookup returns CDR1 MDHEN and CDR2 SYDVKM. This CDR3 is CASSTSSNRGVGNTIYF. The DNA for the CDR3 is TGTGCCAGCAGTACAAGCTCGAACAGGGGTGTCGGAAACACCATATATTTT.

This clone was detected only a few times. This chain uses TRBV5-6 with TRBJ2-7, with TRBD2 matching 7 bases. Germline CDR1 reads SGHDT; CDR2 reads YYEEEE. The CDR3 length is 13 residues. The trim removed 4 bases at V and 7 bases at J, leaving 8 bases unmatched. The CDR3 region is CASSPGTTLEQYF. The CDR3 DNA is TGTGCCAGCAGCCCCGGGACTACCTTGGAGCAGTACTTC.

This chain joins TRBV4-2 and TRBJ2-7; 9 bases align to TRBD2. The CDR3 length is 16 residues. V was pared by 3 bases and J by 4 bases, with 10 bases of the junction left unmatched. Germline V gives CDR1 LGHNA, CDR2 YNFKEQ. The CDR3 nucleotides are TGTGCCAGCAGCCATTTATCGGCTAGCGGGGCTTACGAGCAGTACTTC. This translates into CASSHLSASGAYEQYF.

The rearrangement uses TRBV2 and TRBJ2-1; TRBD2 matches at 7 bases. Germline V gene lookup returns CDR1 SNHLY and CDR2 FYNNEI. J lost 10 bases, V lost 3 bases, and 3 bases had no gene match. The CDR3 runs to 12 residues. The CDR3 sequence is CASSEEAGEQFF. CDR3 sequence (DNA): TGTGCCAGCAGTGAGGAAGCGGGAGAGCAGTTCTTC.

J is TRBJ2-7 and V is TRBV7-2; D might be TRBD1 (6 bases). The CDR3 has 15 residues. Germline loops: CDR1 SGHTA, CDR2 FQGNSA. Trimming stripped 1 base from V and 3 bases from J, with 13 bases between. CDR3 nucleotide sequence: TGTGCCAGCAGCTTAGGGGCTGGGGGCGTCTACGAGCAGTACTTC. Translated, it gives CASSLGAGGVYEQYF.

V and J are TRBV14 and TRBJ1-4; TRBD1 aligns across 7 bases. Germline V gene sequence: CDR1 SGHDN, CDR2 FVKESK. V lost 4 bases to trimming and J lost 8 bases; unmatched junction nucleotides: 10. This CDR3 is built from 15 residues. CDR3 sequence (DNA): TGTGCCAGCAGCCTCCATCCCGGGACAGCAGAAAAACTGTTTTTT. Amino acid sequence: CASSLHPGTAEKLFF.

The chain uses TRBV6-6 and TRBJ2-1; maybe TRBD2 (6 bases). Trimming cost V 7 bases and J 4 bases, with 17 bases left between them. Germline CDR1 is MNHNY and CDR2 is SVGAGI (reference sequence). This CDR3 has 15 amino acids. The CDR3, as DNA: TGTGCCAGCACCCGGAAGGAGGGACCATACAATGAGCAGTTCTTC. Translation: CASTRKEGPYNEQFF.

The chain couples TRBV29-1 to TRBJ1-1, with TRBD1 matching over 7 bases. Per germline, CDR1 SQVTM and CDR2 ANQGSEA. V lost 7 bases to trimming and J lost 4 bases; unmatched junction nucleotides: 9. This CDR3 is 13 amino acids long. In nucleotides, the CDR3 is TGCAGCGCCATTCCCCCAGGGGGCACTGAAGCTTTCTTT. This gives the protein CSAIPPGGTEAFF.

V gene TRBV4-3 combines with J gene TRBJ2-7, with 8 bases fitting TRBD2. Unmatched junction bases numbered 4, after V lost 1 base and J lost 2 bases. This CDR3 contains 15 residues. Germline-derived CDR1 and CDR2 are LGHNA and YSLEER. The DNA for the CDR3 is TGCGCCAGCAGCCAAGGAACGGGAGGGCCCTACGAGCAGTACTTC. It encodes CASSQGTGGPYEQYF.